Described below is a single TCR beta chain sequence and its context. This clonotype was detected many times. Its antigen specificity is not known. No much larger clonotype is one base removed from it; base qualities were not supplied. This entry comes from a study of T-cell reconstitution after alpha-beta-depleted transplantation in children (TCRdb year 2016). About the study as a whole: The study quantitatively tracked T-cell immune reconstitution after TCRalphabeta/CD19-depleted allogeneic hematopoietic cell transplantation in children using TCR repertoire profiling. General findings and caveats noted by the study authors: Over subsequent months, a decline in hyperexpanded clone frequencies was noted, and after one year, T-cell counts and TCRbeta diversity were mostly ascribed to newly produced T cells. About two months after transplant, the apparently early recovery of alphabetaT-cell counts reportedly depended on just several hundred clones that had expanded rapidly and came from non-depleted graft cells. The high TCRbeta diversity at day 60 in some patients was ascribed to recipient T cells and intrathymic progenitors that had survived conditioning.

The treatment or condition label, read with the paper, signifies: allogeneic hematopoietic cell transplantation with graft depleted of TCRalphabeta T cells and CD19 B cells. TCRalphabeta/CD19-depleted allogeneic hematopoietic cell grafts were given to the transplant recipients, all of whom were children. Library generation was performed with PCR. These reads were obtained on an Illumina HiSeq 2500. Molecular barcoding was employed in the preparation of TCR libraries, with unique molecular identifiers being used to normalize TCRbeta repertoire quantification. TCRdb ran its own pipeline on the public reads, namely fastp trimming at Q25 and MiXCR clone calling, and kept in-frame beta chains. Records with the same CDR3 protein are collapsed into one entry carrying the most frequent genes and DNA. The sample records about 300,000 distinct CDR3 sequences, 10% of which are singletons. Over 6% of the sample lies in the top ten.

This clonotype was obtained from a boy in the first two years of life with acute myeloid leukemia, due to receive a stem cell transplant. The source was PBMCs, collected before TCRalphabeta/CD19-depleted stem cell transplant.

In nucleotides, the sequence is TGCAGTGCCAGACCTAGGGTAGTGAATGAGCAGTTCTTC. It encodes CSARPRVVNEQFF. The chain uses TRBV20-1 and TRBJ2-1; no D gene can be assigned with confidence. Relative to germline, V is 6 bases shorter and J is 7 bases shorter, with 16 bases between their ends. The CDR3 starts with the cysteine, ends with the phenylalanine, and has 13 residues. The read is trimmed to its CDR3 DNA, 39 bases read in frame from base 1. As encoded in the germline V gene (reference sequence), CDR1 is DFQATT while CDR2 is SNEGSKA.